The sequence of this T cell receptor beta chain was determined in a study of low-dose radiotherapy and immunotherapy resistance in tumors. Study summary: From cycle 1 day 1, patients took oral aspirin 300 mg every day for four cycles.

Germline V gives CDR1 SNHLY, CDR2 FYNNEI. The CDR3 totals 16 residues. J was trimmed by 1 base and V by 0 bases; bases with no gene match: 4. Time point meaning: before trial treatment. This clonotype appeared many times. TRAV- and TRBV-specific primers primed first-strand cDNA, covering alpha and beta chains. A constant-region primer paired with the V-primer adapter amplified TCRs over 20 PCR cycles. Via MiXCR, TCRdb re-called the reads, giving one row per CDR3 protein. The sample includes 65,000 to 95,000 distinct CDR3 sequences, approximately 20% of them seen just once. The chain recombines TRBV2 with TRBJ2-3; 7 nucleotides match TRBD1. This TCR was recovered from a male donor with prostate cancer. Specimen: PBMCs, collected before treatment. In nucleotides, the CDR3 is TGTGCCAGCAGTGAAGCCCGAGACAGGGGCACAGATACGCAGTATTTT. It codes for CASSEARDRGTDTQYF.